The 12 T cell receptor beta chains listed next were all sequenced from one sample in a study of T-cell reconstitution after alpha-beta-depleted transplantation in children. Unique molecular identifiers were incorporated into the prepared TCRbeta library. TCRdb recomputed calls from the PCR reads with MiXCR, one row per CDR3 protein. The sample has some 600,000 distinct CDR3 sequences, roughly 13% seen once. Specimen: PBMCs, mostly from graft donor cells, collected 360 days after TCRalphabeta/CD19-depleted stem cell transplant. The receptors stem from a male patient between 5 and 17 years old who had a stem cell transplant for acute myeloid leukemia, so the T cells may come from the graft donor.

This clonotype has only a few counts. The chain employs TRBV20-1 and TRBJ2-7; a possible D gene is TRBD2 (6 bases). The CDR3 covers 12 residues. The germline V gene encodes CDR1 DFQATT and CDR2 SNEGSKA (reference sequence). Trimming removed 6 bases at V and 4 bases at J, with 13 bases between. The CDR3 spells CSASGLTYEQYF. The DNA for the CDR3 is TGCAGTGCGTCGGGACTTACGTACGAGCAGTACTTC.

This chain connects TRBV4-3 to TRBJ2-5, with D hard to call. Germline-derived CDR1 and CDR2 are LGHNA and YSLEER. V dropped 3 bases and J dropped 2 bases, with 7 bases sitting between them. The CDR3 extends over 13 amino acids. In DNA form, the CDR3 reads TGCGCCAGCAGCCAGGTCTCGCAAGAGACCCAGTACTTC. Translation gives CASSQVSQETQYF.

This chain connects TRBV20-1 to TRBJ2-2; 15 nucleotides match TRBD2. The germline V gene encodes CDR1 DFQATT and CDR2 SNEGSKA (reference sequence). V was pared by 6 bases and J by 6 bases, with 8 bases of the junction left unmatched. This CDR3 has 16 amino acids. The CDR3 DNA follows: TGCAGTGCCCAGCCGGGACTAGCGGGGGGACCCGGGGAGCTGTTTTTT. Translated, it gives CSAQPGLAGGPGELFF.

CDR3 sequence reads: CASSFTVLGVLYEQYF. CDR3 in DNA: TGTGCCAGCAGCTTTACCGTATTGGGAGTCCTCTACGAGCAGTACTTC. The V and J genes are TRBV5-6 and TRBJ2-7; TRBD2 is a possible D gene (5 bases). V lost 2 bases and J 3 bases, leaving 18 bases between the germline ends. Per germline, CDR1 SGHDT and CDR2 YYEEEE. This CDR3 region has 16 residues.

The chain employs TRBV20-1 and TRBJ2-7; 11 nucleotides align to TRBD2. The V segment lost 1 base and the J segment 3 bases; nucleotides outside the gene matches: 8. The CDR3 covers 16 residues. CDR1 is DFQATT, CDR2 SNEGSKA, per germline (reference sequence). The CDR3 loop is CSARALTGTSGYEQYF. CDR3 sequence (DNA): TGCAGTGCTAGAGCTCTGACCGGGACTAGCGGCTACGAGCAGTACTTC.

J is TRBJ2-1 and V is TRBV9; D gene unclear. CDR3 size: 16 residues. In germline, CDR1 is SGDLS, CDR2 YYNGEE. Trimming took 2 bases from V and 3 from J, leaving 15 bases between them. CDR3 protein: CASSVSSWALYNEQFF. The CDR3 DNA is TGTGCCAGCAGCGTCTCCTCGTGGGCCCTCTACAATGAGCAGTTCTTC.

This clonotype was seen ten or more times. The genes are TRBV20-1 and TRBJ2-7; TRBD2 matches 9 bases. Germline trimming cut 6 bases from V and 3 bases from J; bases unmatched to any gene: 9. This CDR3 has 14 residues. Germline loops: CDR1 DFQATT, CDR2 SNEGSKA (reference sequence). The DNA of the CDR3 is TGCAGTGCGCACCCTAGCGGGATTAACTACGAGCAGTACTTC. Its translation: CSAHPSGINYEQYF.

This clonotype was detected ten times or more. For the CDR3, the DNA is TGCAGCGCACTTACAGATACGCAGTATTTT. Its translation: CSALTDTQYF. The chain links TRBV29-1 to TRBJ2-3, with unresolved D. The CDR3 has 10 amino acids. V was shortened by 7 bases and J by 3 bases, with 5 bases between the two germline ends. CDR1 and CDR2 from the germline V gene are SQVTM and ANQGSEA.

The chain uses TRBV11-3 and TRBJ2-7; D is ambiguous. The V gene lost 0 bases and the J gene lost 3 bases, with 18 bases spanning the gap. CDR1 and CDR2 from the germline V gene are SGHNT and YENEEA. The CDR3 extends over 17 amino acids. CDR3 sequence (DNA): TGTGCCAGCAGCTTAGATAGTCCCCCCGAGGACGGCTACGAGCAGTACTTC. Protein sequence: CASSLDSPPEDGYEQYF.

This clonotype was observed at least ten times. The V and J genes are TRBV12-3 or TRBV12-4 and TRBJ2-3; 12 bases fit TRBD2. This CDR3 spans 15 amino acids. The J segment lost 3 bases and the V segment lost 7 bases, leaving 5 bases of the junction unmatched. CDR3 loop: CASKTSGRGTDTQYF. CDR3 in DNA: TGTGCCAGCAAGACTAGCGGGAGAGGAACAGATACGCAGTATTTT.

This clonotype was found a few times. This rearrangement joins TRBV29-1 to TRBJ2-1, with 10 nucleotides matching TRBD1. Germline CDR1 reads SQVTM; CDR2 reads ANQGSEA. The CDR3 runs 13 residues. The junction had 2 bases not matched to a gene; V was cut back by 4 bases and J by 5 bases. The CDR3 reads CSVGTGGDNEQFF. The CDR3 DNA sequence: TGCAGCGTTGGGACAGGGGGGGACAATGAGCAGTTCTTC.

This clonotype was counted a few times. CDR3 coding DNA: TGTGCCAGCAGTGCAGGCAGGAACCCCACCTACGAGCAGTACTTC. Its translation: CASSAGRNPTYEQYF. This chain uses TRBV2 with TRBJ2-7; D remains ambiguous. Germline V gene data show CDR1 as SNHLY and CDR2 as FYNNEI. Trimming shortened V by 4 bases and J by 2 bases, and 15 bases separated the two germline ends. The CDR3 covers 15 residues.